This passage covers 27 T cell receptor beta chains from one sample sequenced in a study of CD8 T cells in Susac syndrome. Reverse transcription of roughly 0.45 to 1 ug RNA was carried out with random hexamers. TCRdb fed the immunoSEQ multiplex PCR reads into MiXCR, producing one record per CDR3 protein. This sample yields 150,000 to 200,000 distinct CDR3 sequences, of which approximately 93% are seen a single time; about 0.088% belongs to the top ten. The sample comprised CD4+ T cells from PBMCs. The receptor source for this set is a human donor with multiple sclerosis.

The rearrangement links TRBV4-3 to TRBJ2-2; no clear D gene. Trimming removed 0 bases at V and 5 bases at J, with 16 bases between. In germline, CDR1 is LGHNA, CDR2 YSLEER. The CDR3 has 17 amino acids. CDR3: CASSQDLAIGRTGELFF. The CDR3 region has the DNA TGCGCCAGCAGCCAAGATCTGGCTATAGGAAGGACCGGGGAGCTGTTTTTT.

V and J are TRBV20-1 and TRBJ2-5; D may match TRBD1 or TRBD2 (6 bases each). V dropped 4 bases and J dropped 5 bases, with 20 bases sitting between them. The CDR3 length is 15 residues. Per germline, CDR1 DFQATT and CDR2 SNEGSKA (reference sequence). CDR3 DNA: TGCAGTGCTACCAGACTAGGGGGGAGGCTGGAGACCCAGTACTTC. It yields the protein CSATRLGGRLETQYF.

This clonotype was found once. The chain uses TRBV30 and TRBJ2-1; the match to TRBD2 covers 7 bases. This CDR3 comprises 16 residues. Per germline, CDR1 GTSNPN and CDR2 SVGIG (reference sequence). Unmatched junction bases numbered 11, after V lost 3 bases and J lost 3 bases. In DNA form, the CDR3 reads TGTGCCTGGAGAAGCGGGGCCCCACAATTCTACAATGAGCAGTTCTTC. This encodes CAWRSGAPQFYNEQFF.

The rearrangement joins TRBV15 to TRBJ2-7, with 7 positions matching TRBD1. The CDR3 has 15 amino acids. Germline CDR1 and CDR2: LNHNV and YYDKDF (reference sequence). With 0 bases clipped from V and 3 bases from J, the junction kept 5 bases outside the gene matches. The CDR3 sequence: CATSRETGFGYEQYF. The CDR3 DNA reads TGTGCCACCAGCAGAGAGACAGGGTTCGGCTACGAGCAGTACTTC.

V usage is TRBV6-1 and J usage is TRBJ1-5; the match to TRBD1 covers 11 bases. This CDR3 comprises 15 residues. The V and J ends lost 2 bases and 7 bases, in that order; junction bases with no gene match: 4. The germline V gene encodes CDR1 MNHNS and CDR2 SASEGT. As DNA, the CDR3 is TGTGCCAGCAGTGAAAGGACAGGGGGCCTACAGCCCCAGCATTTT. Its protein is CASSERTGGLQPQHF.

This sequence joins TRBV3-1 and TRBJ2-7, with 9 bases identical to TRBD1. The germline CDR1 and CDR2 sequences are LGHDT and YNNKEL (reference sequence). This CDR3 spans 14 amino acids. V dropped 3 bases and J dropped 3; count of bases not matched to a gene: 3. CDR3 nucleotide sequence: TGTGCCAGCAGCCAGGGACAGGGTCGCTACGAGCAGTACTTC. Its protein product is CASSQGQGRYEQYF.

The V call is TRBV20-1, the J call TRBJ2-2; 16 nucleotides align to TRBD2. Germline loops: CDR1 DFQATT, CDR2 SNEGSKA (reference sequence). The V gene end was trimmed by 7 bases and the J gene end by 1 base; junction bases not matched to a gene: 3. CDR3 length equals 16 residues. The CDR3 bases are TGCAGTGGGGGGACTAGCGGGGGGGGGAACACCGGGGAGCTGTTTTTT. Its translation is CSGGTSGGGNTGELFF.

The chain has TRBV7-2 and TRBJ2-3, with 14 nucleotides matching TRBD2. The CDR3 contains 16 residues. Unmatched junction bases numbered 8, after V lost 5 bases and J lost 7 bases. Germline V gives CDR1 SGHTA, CDR2 FQGNSA. CDR3 residues: CASSQGLAGVAHTQYF. The CDR3 DNA reads as TGTGCCAGCAGCCAGGGACTAGCGGGAGTGGCACATACGCAGTATTTT. The whole variable domain, remainder taken from reference TRBV7-2 and TRBJ2-3, is GAGVSQSPSNKVTEKGKDVELRCDPISGHTALYWYRQSLGQGLEFLIYFQGNSAPDKSGLPSDRFSAERTGGSVSTLTIQRTQQEDSAVYLCASSQGLAGVAHTQYFGPGTRLTVL.

The rearrangement links TRBV7-2 to TRBJ2-5; 12 bases map to TRBD2. V was pared by 3 bases and J by 8 bases, with 4 bases of the junction left unmatched. The CDR3 has 14 residues. Germline V gene data show CDR1 as SGHTA and CDR2 as FQGNSA. CDR3 coding DNA: TGTGCCAGCAGCTTTCCTAGCGGGGGGGGCACCCAGTACTTC. Translation gives CASSFPSGGGTQYF.

The chain uses TRBV30 and TRBJ1-1; weak D call: TRBD1 (5 bases). The CDR3 contains 12 residues. The ends were cut back, 8 bases at V and 10 bases at J, with 20 bases in the middle. Germline V gene data show CDR1 as GTSNPN and CDR2 as SVGIG (reference sequence). The CDR3 bases are TGTGCCAGTAGAACGGGGGTGGGGGGAGCTTTCTTT. This encodes CASRTGVGGAFF.

This chain joins TRBV7-2 and TRBJ2-5; D is unresolved. V was shortened by 5 bases and J by 4 bases, with 11 bases between the two germline ends. This CDR3 contains 13 residues. CDR1 is SGHTA and CDR2 is FQGNSA in the germline V gene. The CDR3 region is CASSTLSRETQYF. CDR3 DNA: TGTGCCAGCAGCACACTAAGTAGAGAGACCCAGTACTTC.

The chain links TRBV6-2 or TRBV6-3 to TRBJ2-7; D may match TRBD1 or TRBD2 (5 bases each). The germline V gene encodes CDR1 MNHEY and CDR2 SVGEGT. The CDR3 runs 14 residues. Between the trimmed V and J ends, which lost 7 bases and 0 bases, there was a span of 13 bases. The CDR3 region is CASTQLGTSYEQYF. CDR3 bases: TGTGCCAGCACTCAACTCGGGACCTCCTACGAGCAGTACTTC.

The CDR3 DNA sequence: TGTGCCAGCAGTACTAGCGCTGCCTACGAGCAGTACTTC. This codes for CASSTSAAYEQYF. The chain combines TRBV6-5 with TRBJ2-7; 7 bases match TRBD2. The trim removed 5 bases at V and 2 bases at J, leaving 3 bases unmatched. CDR3 length: 13 residues. Germline V CDR1 and CDR2: MNHEY, SVGAGI.

V is TRBV24-1 and J is TRBJ1-5, with D possibly matching TRBD1 (6 bases). The CDR3 is 14 amino acids. Trimming took off 7 bases at V and 4 bases at J, with 13 bases between the two ends. In germline, CDR1 is KGHDR, CDR2 SFDVKD. The DNA for the CDR3 is TGTGCCACCAGCCCTGGGGGCCAAAATCAGCCCCAGCATTTT. Residues: CATSPGGQNQPQHF.

V and J are TRBV3-1 and TRBJ1-1; D ambiguous. Looked up from germline, CDR1 is LGHDT and CDR2 is YNNKEL (reference sequence). There are 14 residues in the CDR3. The V end lost 1 base, the J end lost 1 base, and 7 bases lay between the germline ends. For the CDR3, the DNA is TGTGCCAGCAGCCAAGGTCAGCCGAACACTGAAGCTTTCTTT. As protein: CASSQGQPNTEAFF.

The chain is built from TRBV11-2 and TRBJ1-2; the match to TRBD1 covers 9 bases. The CDR3 extends over 15 amino acids. Losses at the gene ends were 3 bases for V and 2 bases for J; bases not matched to a gene: 4. CDR1 is SGHAT, CDR2 FQNNGV, per germline. The CDR3 sequence: CASSFHGQGNYGYTF. The CDR3 DNA is TGTGCCAGCAGCTTCCACGGACAGGGGAACTATGGCTACACCTTC. Filled out from reference TRBV11-2 and TRBJ1-2, the complete variable domain reads EAGVAQSPRYKIIEKRQSVAFWCNPISGHATLYWYQQILGQGPKLLIQFQNNGVVDDSQLPKDRFSAERLKGVDSTLKIQPAKLEDSAVYLCASSFHGQGNYGYTFGSGTRLTVV.

The chain is built from TRBV5-1 and TRBJ1-2; no clear D gene. V dropped 0 bases and J dropped 8 bases, with 8 bases sitting between them. The germline V gene has CDR1 SGHRS and CDR2 YFSETQ. The CDR3 sequence is 12 residues long. The CDR3 reads CASSLDGEGYTF. CDR3 DNA: TGCGCCAGCAGCTTGGATGGGGAGGGCTACACCTTC.

The J gene is TRBJ1-5, the V gene TRBV6-5; TRBD1 might be the D (5 bases). Trimming took 2 bases from V and 7 from J, leaving 12 bases between them. Germline-derived CDR1 and CDR2 are MNHEY and SVGAGI. The length of the CDR3 is 14 residues. CDR3 in DNA: TGTGCCAGCAGTTACACAGTCCAGGGACAGCCCCAGCATTTT. Residues: CASSYTVQGQPQHF.

This sequence joins TRBV7-2 and TRBJ2-1; either TRBD1 or TRBD2 may fit D (5 bases each). V lost 4 bases to trimming and J lost 6 bases, with 16 bases between them. The CDR3 consists of 15 residues. Germline loops: CDR1 SGHTA, CDR2 FQGNSA. CDR3 coding DNA: TGTGCCAGCAGCTCCGCCGGGACCACCGGCAATGAGCAGTTCTTC. It is translated as CASSSAGTTGNEQFF.

The chain combines TRBV9 with TRBJ2-3; TRBD2 agrees at 13 bases. Germline CDR1 and CDR2: SGDLS and YYNGEE. This CDR3 has 16 amino acids. With 0 bases clipped from V and 4 bases from J, the junction kept 2 bases outside the gene matches. This chain's CDR3 is CASSVEGTSGADTQYF. For the CDR3, the DNA is TGTGCCAGCAGCGTAGAAGGGACTAGCGGGGCAGATACGCAGTATTTT.

CDR3 protein: CSATGTGHTGELFF. The CDR3 bases are TGCAGTGCTACCGGGACAGGGCACACCGGGGAGCTGTTTTTT. This chain uses TRBV20-1 with TRBJ2-2, with 9 bases that match TRBD1. The CDR3 has 14 amino acids. Germline values: CDR1 DFQATT, CDR2 SNEGSKA (reference sequence). V gave up 4 bases and J gave up 3 bases; unmatched junction bases: 3.

The rearrangement joins TRBV12-3 or TRBV12-4 to TRBJ1-5; D remains ambiguous. Trimming took off 7 bases at V and 5 bases at J, with 18 bases between the two ends. The CDR3 totals 15 residues. Written as DNA, the CDR3 is TGTGCCAGCACTCCGGGTGGAGGGCCCCATCAGCCCCAGCATTTT. The encoded protein is CASTPGGGPHQPQHF.

This chain uses TRBV6-6 with TRBJ1-1; possible D gene TRBD1, 6 bases. Germline CDR1 reads MNHNY; CDR2 reads SVGAGI (reference sequence). Deletions cut 2 bases from V and 3 bases from J, with 13 bases between. CDR3 length equals 15 residues. CDR3 nucleotides: TGTGCCAGCAGTTACGGGGGGGGGCAGGACACTGAAGCTTTCTTT. Its protein product is CASSYGGGQDTEAFF.

This clonotype occurred a few times. This chain links TRBV11-2 with TRBJ1-1; D ambiguous. Per the germline V gene, CDR1 is SGHAT and CDR2 is FQNNGV. The V and J ends lost 1 base and 2 bases respectively, with 8 bases between them. The CDR3 totals 14 residues. The CDR3 DNA is TGTGCCAGCAGCTTAGTTGCGGGTAACACTGAAGCTTTCTTT. Translated, it gives CASSLVAGNTEAFF.

This chain connects TRBV28 to TRBJ1-2; 9 bases are shared with TRBD1. The germline gives CDR1 MDHEN, CDR2 SYDVKM. This CDR3 spans 15 amino acids. The V and J ends lost 5 bases and 6 bases, in that order; junction bases with no gene match: 10. The CDR3 nucleotides read TGTGCCAGCAGTACCGGACAGGGGCCTTACGATGGCTACACCTTC. Encoded protein: CASSTGQGPYDGYTF.

Only a few counts were recorded for this clonotype. J is TRBJ1-3 and V is TRBV20-1, with unresolved D. V lost 5 bases, J lost 0 bases, and 8 bases lay in between. The CDR3 sequence is 13 residues long. Germline V CDR1 and CDR2: DFQATT, SNEGSKA (reference sequence). The CDR3 DNA reads TGCAGTGCTCGCCAGACCTCTGGAAACACCATATATTTT. It codes for CSARQTSGNTIYF.

CDR3 in amino acids: CASSQGGVPFGTGELFF. The DNA of the CDR3 is TGCGCCAGCAGCCAGGGCGGGGTCCCTTTCGGGACCGGGGAGCTGTTTTTT. This chain joins TRBV4-1 and TRBJ2-2; D may be TRBD2 (6 bases). The CDR3 runs 17 residues. From germline, CDR1 is MGHRA and CDR2 YSYEKL. With 3 bases removed from V and 5 bases from J, the gap between germline ends came to 19 bases.